Each of the 32 T cell receptor beta chains below was sequenced from the same sample in a study of shared clonotypes between healthy human individuals. The repertoire was sequenced with immunoSEQ multiplex PCR; TCRdb's copy has only in-frame clones and lacks some. The sample holds about 2 million clones; around 95% are singletons and the top ten take roughly 0.13%. The sample taken for sequencing was naive CD4+ T cells sorted from blood. Subset indicated: CD45RA+ positively selected. All receptors come from a man aged 18 to 30 in good health.

This rearrangement joins TRBV9 to TRBJ1-3; TRBD1 might be the D (5 bases). Germline CDR1 SGDLS, CDR2 YYNGEE. CDR3 length: 15 amino acids. The germline V and J ends were trimmed by 0 bases and 6 bases, with 13 bases remaining between them. The CDR3, as DNA: TGTGCCAGCAGCGTAGAGGGGACGGGCGCAAACACCATATATTTT. Encoded protein: CASSVEGTGANTIYF.

The chain employs TRBV4-1 and TRBJ1-6; unclear D gene. CDR3 length: 14 amino acids. The V end lost 2 bases, the J end lost 6 bases, and 8 bases lay between the germline ends. Germline V gives CDR1 MGHRA, CDR2 YSYEKL. This CDR3 is CASSQILGNSPLHF. For the CDR3, the DNA is TGCGCCAGCAGCCAAATATTAGGTAATTCACCCCTCCACTTT.

Of note for this clone: A much more abundant neighbour one base away suggests this may be a read error. Additional DNA sequences in this sample encode the identical CDR3. The V gene is TRBV2, the J gene TRBJ2-7; D is unresolved. Germline V CDR1 and CDR2: SNHLY, FYNNEI. The CDR3 loop spans 11 amino acids. With 6 bases removed from V and 0 bases from J, the gap between germline ends came to 3 bases. The CDR3 loop reads CASRSSYEQYF. Here the CDR3 DNA reads TGTGCCAGCAGGTCCTCCTACGAGCAGTACTTC.

V and J are TRBV5-1 and TRBJ2-1; no reliable D call. V was shortened by 0 bases and J by 2 bases, with 9 bases between the two germline ends. There are 15 residues in the CDR3. Per germline, CDR1 SGHRS and CDR2 YFSETQ. The CDR3 is CASSLEVEPYNEQFF. CDR3 coding DNA: TGCGCCAGCAGCTTGGAAGTAGAGCCCTACAATGAGCAGTTCTTC. Filled out from reference TRBV5-1 and TRBJ2-1, the complete variable domain reads KAGVTQTPRYLIKTRGQQVTLSCSPISGHRSVSWYQQTPGQGLQFLFEYFSETQRNKGNFPGRFSGRQFSNSRSEMNVSTLELGDSALYLCASSLEVEPYNEQFFGPGTRLTVL.

This chain connects TRBV5-1 to TRBJ2-1; 15 positions match TRBD2. V lost 4 bases to trimming and J lost 7 bases; unmatched junction nucleotides: 9. Germline V lookup: CDR1 SGHRS, CDR2 YFSETQ. This CDR3 contains 17 residues. The CDR3, as DNA: TGCGCCAGCAGCCCCGGACTAGCGGGAGGGCCAAGGAATGAGCAGTTCTTC. It specifies CASSPGLAGGPRNEQFF.

The chain links TRBV11-2 to TRBJ2-5; D might be TRBD1 or TRBD2, each matching 5 bases. The V and J ends lost 5 bases and 2 bases respectively, with 15 bases between them. This CDR3 is built from 15 residues. Germline-derived CDR1 and CDR2 are SGHAT and FQNNGV. CDR3 coding DNA: TGTGCCAGCAGCATCCCGGGACGGATACAAGAGACCCAGTACTTC. Translating gives CASSIPGRIQETQYF.

The chain carries TRBV7-3 and TRBJ2-1, with a possible D match to TRBD1 (6 bases). Germline V CDR1 and CDR2: SGHTA, FQGTGA. The CDR3 totals 16 residues. V lost 3 bases and J 0 bases, leaving 12 bases between the germline ends. CDR3 region: CASSLGHTLSYNEQFF. Here the CDR3 DNA reads TGTGCCAGCAGCTTGGGACACACTCTCTCCTACAATGAGCAGTTCTTC.

The chain recombines TRBV2 with TRBJ2-7, with 11 bases matching TRBD2. This CDR3 region has 17 residues. V dropped 3 bases and J dropped 2; count of bases not matched to a gene: 9. Germline V gene lookup returns CDR1 SNHLY and CDR2 FYNNEI. The CDR3 DNA is TGTGCCAGCAGTGATAGGCTAGCGGGAGGCGGCACCTACGAGCAGTACTTC. Its translation is CASSDRLAGGGTYEQYF. Full variable domain (missing parts from reference TRBV2 and TRBJ2-7): EPEVTQTPSHQVTQMGQEVILRCVPISNHLYFYWYRQILGQKVEFLVSFYNNEISEKSEIFDDQFSVERPDGSNFTLKIRSTKLEDSAMYFCASSDRLAGGGTYEQYFGPGTRLTVT.

This clone showed up just once. Other nucleotide sequences in the sample specify the same CDR3. The V and J genes are TRBV6-1 and TRBJ1-2, with TRBD1 as a possible D gene (5 bases). With 9 bases removed from V and 2 bases from J, the gap between germline ends came to 7 bases. Germline V lookup: CDR1 MNHNS, CDR2 SASEGT. The length of the CDR3 is 11 residues. The CDR3 region is CASGDNYGYTF. CDR3 in DNA: TGTGCCAGTGGGGACAACTATGGCTACACCTTC.

The V gene is TRBV11-2, the J gene TRBJ2-1; 9 nucleotides match TRBD2. CDR3 length equals 15 residues. CDR1 is SGHAT and CDR2 is FQNNGV in the germline V gene. V lost 5 bases, J lost 4 bases, and 6 bases stayed unmatched. CDR3 DNA: TGTGCCAGCAGCCGCGGGAGGGCGGTTTACAATGAGCAGTTCTTC. Its protein product is CASSRGRAVYNEQFF.

This clone was observed a single time. The V gene is TRBV10-3, the J gene TRBJ1-4, with a possible D match to TRBD1 (5 bases). Trimming took 0 bases from V and 2 from J, leaving 13 bases between them. The CDR3 runs to 17 residues. Germline CDR1 ENHRY, CDR2 SYGVKD. CDR3 nucleotides: TGTGCCATCAGTGAGTCGGGACTCACAGGTACTAATGAAAAACTGTTTTTT. Its protein product is CAISESGLTGTNEKLFF.

This chain uses TRBV10-1 with TRBJ1-1, with 11 bases identical to TRBD1. This CDR3 spans 13 amino acids. The V gene's germline CDR1 is WNHNN and CDR2 SYGVQD (reference sequence). The V and J ends lost 6 bases and 11 bases, in that order; junction bases with no gene match: 8. In DNA, the CDR3 is TGCGCCAGCAGCTCCGGGACAGGGGGTAATGCTTTCTTT. Its protein is CASSSGTGGNAFF.

This chain connects TRBV7-9 to TRBJ2-5; D not certain. Germline assignment: CDR1 SEHNR and CDR2 FQNEAQ (reference sequence). Trimming pared 5 bases from V and 5 bases from J, leaving 15 bases between. This CDR3 region has 14 residues. As DNA, the CDR3 is TGTGCCAGCAGCCCGTGGACCCGCCTGGAGACCCAGTACTTC. It is translated as CASSPWTRLETQYF. Variable domain in full (rest from reference TRBV7-9 and TRBJ2-5): DTGVSQNPRHKITKRGQNVTFRCDPISEHNRLYWYRQTLGQGPEFLTYFQNEAQLEKSRLLSDRFSAERPKGSFSTLEIQRTEQGDSAMYLCASSPWTRLETQYFGPGTRLLVL.

This clone was found once. The chain recombines TRBV6-1 with TRBJ1-1; 10 bases are shared with TRBD1. V was pared by 7 bases and J by 4 bases, with 3 bases of the junction left unmatched. The V gene's germline CDR1 is MNHNS and CDR2 SASEGT. The CDR3 contains 13 residues. The CDR3 sequence is CASTRTGGTEAFF. The CDR3 coding sequence is TGTGCCAGCACCAGGACAGGGGGCACTGAAGCTTTCTTT.

The V gene is TRBV6-6, the J gene TRBJ2-7; 8 bases agree with TRBD1. The germline CDR1 and CDR2 sequences are MNHNY and SVGAGI (reference sequence). This CDR3 is 16 amino acids long. The V gene end was trimmed by 3 bases and the J gene end by 1 base; junction bases not matched to a gene: 8. The CDR3 coding sequence is TGTGCCAGCAGTTATCGTGGACAGGGTGGGTCCTACGAGCAGTACTTC. Its protein is CASSYRGQGGSYEQYF.

The rearrangement uses TRBV4-1 and TRBJ1-2; TRBD1 matches at 8 bases. Germline-derived CDR1 and CDR2 are MGHRA and YSYEKL. The CDR3 runs 15 residues. The V segment lost 3 bases and the J segment 3 bases; nucleotides outside the gene matches: 6. The CDR3 sequence: CASSQQDRAYYGYTF. CDR3 coding DNA: TGCGCCAGCAGCCAGCAGGACAGGGCTTACTATGGCTACACCTTC.

The gene calls are TRBV12-5 and TRBJ2-7; D might be TRBD1 (6 bases). The CDR3 sequence is 12 residues long. Germline V gene lookup returns CDR1 LGHNT and CDR2 FRNRAP. V gave up 6 bases and J gave up 6 bases, with 12 bases separating them. The DNA of the CDR3 is TGTGCTAGTGGGGACAGTTTCGGCGAGCAGTACTTC. Its protein product is CASGDSFGEQYF.

This chain links TRBV7-9 with TRBJ1-4; D might be TRBD1 (6 bases). The CDR3 length is 15 residues. The V and J ends lost 4 bases and 4 bases respectively, with 13 bases between them. Germline assignment: CDR1 SEHNR and CDR2 FQNEAQ (reference sequence). The CDR3 region is CASSSLQGINEKLFF. For the CDR3, the DNA is TGTGCCAGCAGCTCTTTACAGGGAATTAATGAAAAACTGTTTTTT. The whole variable domain, filled in from reference TRBV7-9 and TRBJ1-4, reads DTGVSQNPRHKITKRGQNVTFRCDPISEHNRLYWYRQTLGQGPEFLTYFQNEAQLEKSRLLSDRFSAERPKGSFSTLEIQRTEQGDSAMYLCASSSLQGINEKLFFGSGTQLSVL.

The chain employs TRBV7-2 and TRBJ2-5, with D possibly matching TRBD2 (5 bases). Germline CDR1 and CDR2: SGHTA and FQGNSA. Deletions cut 5 bases from V and 1 base from J, with 11 bases between. CDR3 length: 14 amino acids. The CDR3 DNA reads TGTGCCAGCAGCCGCGGGCCCAGCCAAGAGACCCAGTACTTC. Protein: CASSRGPSQETQYF.

The V call is TRBV7-2, the J call TRBJ2-7, with 9 bases fitting TRBD1. Germline trimming cut 5 bases from V and 9 bases from J; bases unmatched to any gene: 8. The CDR3 extends over 13 amino acids. Germline V gene data show CDR1 as SGHTA and CDR2 as FQGNSA. CDR3 protein: CASSPWTGERQYF. The CDR3 region has the DNA TGTGCCAGCAGCCCCTGGACAGGGGAGAGGCAGTACTTC.

This clone appeared once. Additional DNA sequences in this sample encode the identical CDR3. The chain recombines TRBV6-5 with TRBJ1-6, with D perhaps matching TRBD1 (5 bases). Trimming shortened V by 2 bases and J by 10 bases, and 12 bases separated the two germline ends. This CDR3 spans 14 amino acids. CDR1 is MNHEY and CDR2 is SVGAGI in the germline V gene. In DNA, the CDR3 is TGTGCCAGCAGTTACGTGGGGCCCGGATCACCCCTCCACTTT. This gives the protein CASSYVGPGSPLHF.

This clone was seen only once. The chain couples TRBV7-2 to TRBJ2-7; D ambiguous. The CDR3 has 16 amino acids. Per germline, CDR1 SGHTA and CDR2 FQGNSA. The V and J ends lost 1 base and 2 bases respectively, with 15 bases between them. As DNA, the CDR3 is TGTGCCAGCAGCTTAGATCCCCCACCCTCCCCCTACGAGCAGTACTTC. Translation gives CASSLDPPPSPYEQYF.

The rearrangement links TRBV9 to TRBJ1-3; D unresolved. This CDR3 has 16 residues. The germline V gene has CDR1 SGDLS and CDR2 YYNGEE. V lost 0 bases and J lost 2, with 12 bases in between. The CDR3 loop reads CASSVGPINTGNTIYF. CDR3 nucleotides: TGTGCCAGCAGCGTAGGGCCGATCAACACTGGAAACACCATATATTTT.

The V and J genes are TRBV9 and TRBJ2-5; D not certain. Between the trimmed V and J ends, which lost 0 bases and 1 base, there was a span of 13 bases. The CDR3 extends over 16 amino acids. Germline CDR1 reads SGDLS; CDR2 reads YYNGEE. Here the CDR3 reads CASSVAVLGVQETQYF. For the CDR3, the DNA is TGTGCCAGCAGCGTAGCGGTCTTAGGCGTCCAAGAGACCCAGTACTTC.

The V call is TRBV11-2, the J call TRBJ2-7; D is ambiguous. The CDR3 length is 11 residues. The germline V gene encodes CDR1 SGHAT and CDR2 FQNNGV. V lost 3 bases and J lost 9, with 9 bases in between. DNA of the CDR3: TGTGCCAGCAGCTTTATCTCGGGGCAGTACTTC. Protein sequence: CASSFISGQYF.

This clone showed up just once. CDR3 sequence (DNA): TGTGCCAGTAGTATAGGGGCAGGGGAATACTACGAGCAGTACTTC. Its translation: CASSIGAGEYYEQYF. The V call is TRBV19, the J call TRBJ2-7; weak D call: TRBD1 (6 bases). In germline, CDR1 is LNHDA, CDR2 SQIVND (reference sequence). The length of the CDR3 is 15 residues. The V end lost 1 base, the J end lost 3 bases, and 13 bases lay between the germline ends.

V is TRBV7-9 and J is TRBJ2-2, with TRBD1 matching over 7 bases. CDR1 and CDR2 from the germline V gene are SEHNR and FQNEAQ (reference sequence). The V gene end was trimmed by 2 bases and the J gene end by 6 bases; junction bases not matched to a gene: 3. The CDR3 is 14 residues long. The CDR3 nucleotides read TGTGCCAGCAGCTTAAGGGACAGCCCCGGGGAGCTGTTTTTT. It yields the protein CASSLRDSPGELFF.

The chain is built from TRBV25-1 and TRBJ2-5; 10 bases map to TRBD1. The CDR3 runs 15 residues. The V and J ends lost 4 bases and 4 bases, in that order; junction bases with no gene match: 6. CDR1 and CDR2 from the germline V gene are MGHDK and SYGVNS. The CDR3 DNA reads as TGTGCCAGCAGTGGAATTGACAGGGGGCGAGAGACCCAGTACTTC. Amino acid sequence: CASSGIDRGRETQYF.

The genes are TRBV28 and TRBJ1-2, with D unresolved. Germline V gene lookup returns CDR1 MDHEN and CDR2 SYDVKM. The CDR3 runs 13 residues. V was shortened by 4 bases and J by 2 bases, with 8 bases between the two germline ends. Here the CDR3 reads CASSSSENYGYTF. The CDR3 DNA is TGTGCCAGCAGTTCTTCAGAGAACTATGGCTACACCTTC.

The rearrangement links TRBV4-1 to TRBJ2-1, with D unclear. This CDR3 comprises 15 residues. V lost 5 bases, J lost 4 bases, and 15 bases lay in between. Germline V CDR1 and CDR2: MGHRA, YSYEKL. This chain's CDR3 is CASSTMGVPYNEQFF. The DNA of the CDR3 is TGCGCCAGCAGCACCATGGGCGTACCTTACAATGAGCAGTTCTTC.

The chain links TRBV2 to TRBJ1-2; perhaps TRBD1 as D (5 bases). The V end was cut by 7 bases, the J end by 0 bases, with 15 bases between. Germline values: CDR1 SNHLY, CDR2 FYNNEI. The CDR3 contains 15 residues. For the CDR3, the DNA is TGTGCCAGCACTTCCTCCAGGGAGGCTAACTATGGCTACACCTTC. Its translation: CASTSSREANYGYTF.

Points on this clone: The same CDR3 also results from other DNA sequences found in this sample. The J gene is TRBJ2-7, the V gene TRBV5-1; D is ambiguous. Trimming pared 2 bases from V and 3 bases from J, leaving 9 bases between. CDR3 length: 13 amino acids. From germline, CDR1 is SGHRS and CDR2 YFSETQ. The CDR3: CASSLEGYYEQYF. Here the CDR3 DNA reads TGCGCCAGCAGCTTAGAAGGGTACTACGAGCAGTACTTC.